This T cell receptor beta chain stems from a study of blood T cell repertoires in COVID-19. The protocol was immunoSEQ multiplex PCR, while the TCRdb copy is restricted to in-frame clones and leaves out a portion. The sample records around 190,000 clones, around 90% being singletons. This CDR3 region has 17 residues. V gene TRBV21-1 combines with J gene TRBJ1-4; whether TRBD1, the table's D call, matches the DNA was not checked. TRBV21-1 has pseudogene status. Input material: PBMCs or T cells enriched from blood (not recorded which). This clonotype was sampled from a man aged 18-30 years with acute COVID-19. CDR3 sequence: CASSNRGPNTNREKLFF. In nucleotides, the CDR3 is TGTGCCAGCAGCAACAGGGGCCCCAACACAAATCGTGAAAAACTGTTTTTT.